Presented here are 30 T cell receptor beta chains from one specimen sequenced in a study of blood T cell repertoires in COVID-19. Produced via immunoSEQ multiplex PCR; TCRdb's table is partial and in-frame only. The table includes 98,000 or so clones, roughly four fifths detected once. Sequences were obtained from peripheral blood. These receptors originate from a woman aged 70 to 79 with acute or convalescent COVID-19.

The V and J genes are TRBV27 and TRBJ2-6, with 7 bases aligning to TRBD1. Germline-derived CDR1 and CDR2 are MNHEY and SMNVEV (reference sequence). Trimming removed 5 bases from V and 4 bases from J; junction bases left unmatched: 5. This CDR3 region has 15 residues. The CDR3 spells CASSIDRAGANVLTF. CDR3 bases: TGTGCCAGCAGTATCGACAGGGCCGGGGCCAACGTCCTGACTTTC.

The gene calls are TRBV12-3 or TRBV12-4 and TRBJ2-7; tentative D call: TRBD1 (6 bases). Trimming stripped 4 bases from V and 6 bases from J, with 13 bases between. This CDR3 spans 13 amino acids. The CDR3 DNA reads as TGTGCCAGCAGTTCCAGCAGGGGAGCCGAGCAGTACTTC. This gives the protein CASSSSRGAEQYF.

This chain links TRBV7-2 with TRBJ2-3; D is undetermined. This CDR3 comprises 11 residues. In germline, CDR1 is SGHTA, CDR2 FQGNSA. With 7 bases removed from V and 3 bases from J, the gap between germline ends came to 5 bases. The CDR3 here is CASTSTDTQYF. The CDR3 nucleotides read TGTGCCAGCACCTCTACAGATACGCAGTATTTT.

This chain uses TRBV5-1 with TRBJ1-5; D call uncertain. There are 15 residues in the CDR3. Germline CDR1 SGHRS, CDR2 YFSETQ. V lost 1 base, J lost 6 bases, and 14 bases lay in between. Here the CDR3 DNA reads TGCGCCAGCAGCTTGTCAGGAACCGGTGGTCAGCCCCAGCATTTT. Residues: CASSLSGTGGQPQHF.

The chain links TRBV5-1 to TRBJ2-4; 7 nucleotides agree with TRBD1. CDR1 and CDR2 (germline): SGHRS, YFSETQ. Trimming took 4 bases from V and 3 from J; bases not matched to a gene: 22. This CDR3 contains 20 residues. CDR3 coding DNA: TGCGCCAGCAGCCCCACATCCCAAGACAGGGTGGGGCTTGGCAAAAACATTCAGTACTTC. This codes for CASSPTSQDRVGLGKNIQYF.

The J gene is TRBJ2-3, the V gene TRBV5-1, with 10 bases lining up with TRBD2. The CDR3 runs 16 residues. CDR1 is SGHRS, CDR2 YFSETQ, per germline. The ends lost 4 bases at V and 2 bases at J; junction bases unmatched: 7. The CDR3 DNA sequence: TGCGCCAGCAGCGCCGGGACTAGCGCAACCACAGATACGCAGTATTTT. Amino acid sequence: CASSAGTSATTDTQYF.

The chain joins TRBV9 to TRBJ1-3, with 7 bases lining up with TRBD1. Germline values: CDR1 SGDLS, CDR2 YYNGEE. The CDR3 has 16 residues. Unmatched junction bases numbered 7, after V lost 2 bases and J lost 2 bases. The CDR3 reads CASSVGTGATGNTIYF. The CDR3 DNA reads as TGTGCCAGCAGCGTCGGAACAGGGGCGACTGGAAACACCATATATTTT.

The CDR3 DNA sequence: TGCGCCAGCCGAGGGTTCTACGAGCAGTACTTC. Encoded protein: CASRGFYEQYF. V gene TRBV5-1 combines with J gene TRBJ2-7, with D maybe TRBD2 (5 bases). With 7 bases removed from V and 3 bases from J, the gap between germline ends came to 8 bases. Germline V gene data show CDR1 as SGHRS and CDR2 as YFSETQ. The CDR3 runs to 11 residues.

The rearrangement links TRBV6-2 or TRBV6-3 to TRBJ1-5; TRBD1 aligns across 11 bases. The CDR3 has 19 residues. With V trimmed by 4 bases and J by 0 bases, 11 bases remained unmatched. Germline V gene data show CDR1 as MNHEY and CDR2 as SVGEGT. CDR3 amino acids: CASSFPLRTGGLSNQPQHF. The CDR3 nucleotides read TGTGCCAGCAGTTTTCCGTTGAGGACAGGGGGCCTTAGCAATCAGCCCCAGCATTTT.

The chain recombines TRBV9 with TRBJ1-6; D perhaps matches TRBD1 (5 bases). V lost 0 bases, J lost 9 bases, and 13 bases lay in between. The germline gives CDR1 SGDLS, CDR2 YYNGEE. The CDR3 has 15 residues. The CDR3 sequence: CASSVEGRRGSPLHF. CDR3 in DNA: TGTGCCAGCAGCGTAGAGGGCAGGAGGGGTTCACCCCTCCACTTT.

The genes are TRBV28 and TRBJ1-1, with 10 bases matching TRBD1. V lost 6 bases and J lost 3; bases outside the gene matches: 16. The CDR3 spans 18 residues. Germline CDR1 and CDR2: MDHEN and SYDVKM. This chain's CDR3 is CASSFTIGQGGRDTEAFF. The CDR3 nucleotides are TGTGCCAGCAGCTTCACGATTGGACAGGGGGGAAGGGACACTGAAGCTTTCTTT.

The rearrangement uses TRBV5-6 and TRBJ1-2; D is possibly TRBD1 (5 bases). The germline V and J ends were trimmed by 0 bases and 7 bases, with 7 bases remaining between them. The CDR3 covers 12 residues. The germline V gene encodes CDR1 SGHDT and CDR2 YYEEEE. DNA of the CDR3: TGTGCCAGCAGCTTGGGTCAGGGTGGCTACACCTTC. Translating gives CASSLGQGGYTF.

The chain joins TRBV18 to TRBJ1-3; unclear D gene. Germline assignment: CDR1 KGHSH and CDR2 LQKENI. V shed 1 base and J shed 5 bases, with 9 bases lying between them. The CDR3 is 14 residues long. CDR3 protein: CASSPQGGRNTIYF. In nucleotides, the CDR3 is TGTGCCAGCTCACCACAGGGAGGGAGAAACACCATATATTTT.

The chain has TRBV4-2 and TRBJ2-3, with TRBD2 as a possible D gene (6 bases). CDR3 length equals 16 residues. The germline V gene encodes CDR1 LGHNA and CDR2 YNFKEQ. V was pared by 0 bases and J by 4 bases, with 14 bases between. CDR3 loop: CASSQDRGTGADTQYF. The CDR3 coding sequence is TGTGCCAGCAGCCAAGATCGGGGGACTGGGGCAGATACGCAGTATTTT.

Here the CDR3 reads CASIADRVERETQYF. CDR3 sequence (DNA): TGTGCCAGCATAGCGGACAGGGTAGAGAGGGAGACCCAGTACTTC. V is TRBV6-6 and J is TRBJ2-5; the match to TRBD1 covers 8 bases. Unmatched junction bases numbered 12, after V lost 7 bases and J lost 5 bases. The CDR3 spans 15 residues. Germline V gene sequence: CDR1 MNHNY, CDR2 SVGAGI (reference sequence).

The chain uses TRBV5-4 and TRBJ1-5; D not resolved. The V gene lost 3 bases and the J gene lost 4 bases, with 8 bases spanning the gap. The CDR3 extends over 13 amino acids. The germline gives CDR1 SGHNT, CDR2 YYREEE (reference sequence). The CDR3 sequence is CASSSDGNQPQHF. In DNA form, the CDR3 reads TGTGCCAGCAGCTCTGACGGGAATCAGCCCCAGCATTTT.

The chain couples TRBV6-2 or TRBV6-3 to TRBJ2-1; D might be TRBD2 (6 bases). The CDR3 spans 14 residues. V lost 5 bases, J lost 9 bases, and 17 bases lay in between. CDR1 and CDR2 (germline): MNHEY, SVGEGT. DNA for the CDR3: TGTGCCAGCAGTCAAAGGAGGGAGTCCGGTGAGCAGTTCTTC. It translates to CASSQRRESGEQFF.

The rearrangement uses TRBV11-2 and TRBJ1-4, with 7 bases that match TRBD1. With V trimmed by 6 bases and J by 7 bases, 2 bases remained unmatched. The CDR3 has 12 residues. The germline V gene has CDR1 SGHAT and CDR2 FQNNGV. The CDR3 is CASRRQGEKLFF. The CDR3 bases are TGTGCCAGCAGGAGACAGGGTGAAAAACTGTTTTTT.

The chain couples TRBV11-2 to TRBJ2-7; no firm D call. From germline, CDR1 is SGHAT and CDR2 FQNNGV. The CDR3 is made up of 15 amino acids. Trimming removed 1 base at V and 4 bases at J, with 14 bases between. The CDR3 coding sequence is TGTGCCAGCAGCTTAGCTCTCCCCCGGTTATACGAGCAGTACTTC. This gives the protein CASSLALPRLYEQYF.

The chain has TRBV28 and TRBJ1-2, with D possibly being TRBD1 (5 bases). Germline lookup yields CDR1 MDHEN and CDR2 SYDVKM. V was clipped by 1 base and J by 7 bases, with 13 bases between them. The length of the CDR3 is 14 residues. CDR3 residues: CASSLSQGKGGYTF. CDR3 coding DNA: TGTGCCAGCAGTTTATCGCAGGGAAAGGGTGGCTACACCTTC.

This clone occurred a few times. This chain links TRBV16 with TRBJ2-5; 7 positions match TRBD2. Trimming took 5 bases from V and 1 from J; bases not matched to a gene: 7. Looked up from germline, CDR1 is KGHSY and CDR2 is FQNENV. CDR3 length: 15 residues. The CDR3 DNA sequence: TGTGCCAGCAGCGGGCTACTAGCGTTCCAAGAGACCCAGTACTTC. Protein: CASSGLLAFQETQYF.

The rearrangement joins TRBV19 to TRBJ1-1; no firm D call. The CDR3 spans 15 residues. The V end lost 4 bases, the J end lost 0 bases, and 12 bases lay between the germline ends. Germline V lookup: CDR1 LNHDA, CDR2 SQIVND (reference sequence). CDR3: CASSRQFQMNTEAFF. Written as DNA, the CDR3 is TGTGCCAGTAGTAGACAATTCCAAATGAACACTGAAGCTTTCTTT.

The CDR3 sequence: CASSQGRHETQYF. As DNA, the CDR3 is TGTGCCAGCAGCCAAGGCAGACACGAGACCCAGTACTTC. This rearrangement joins TRBV14 to TRBJ2-5; D is undetermined. Germline lookup yields CDR1 SGHDN and CDR2 FVKESK. Trimming removed 1 base at V and 5 bases at J, with 8 bases between. This CDR3 comprises 13 residues.

V and J are TRBV6-1 and TRBJ2-3; D uncertain. Germline values: CDR1 MNHNS, CDR2 SASEGT. The CDR3 covers 13 residues. The V end lost 2 bases, the J end lost 0 bases, and 3 bases lay between the germline ends. CDR3 in amino acids: CASSEPSTDTQYF. The CDR3 DNA follows: TGTGCCAGCAGTGAACCTAGCACAGATACGCAGTATTTT.

The rearrangement links TRBV27 to TRBJ1-5; no firm D call. Trimming took 5 bases from V and 6 from J, leaving 17 bases between them. This CDR3 is built from 15 residues. The germline gives CDR1 MNHEY, CDR2 SMNVEV (reference sequence). CDR3 region: CASSNPGGWAQPQHF. Here the CDR3 DNA reads TGTGCCAGCAGTAACCCGGGAGGGTGGGCTCAGCCCCAGCATTTT.

The CDR3 reads CAISESRVDSISYEQYV. CDR3 in DNA: TGTGCCATCAGTGAGTCCAGGGTCGATTCAATTTCCTACGAGCAGTACGTC. The V call is TRBV10-3, the J call TRBJ2-7, with D possibly matching TRBD1 (5 bases). This CDR3 contains 17 residues. Germline lookup yields CDR1 ENHRY and CDR2 SYGVKD. The V gene lost 0 bases and the J gene lost 1 base, with 16 bases spanning the gap.

This clone appeared once. The V gene is TRBV19, the J gene TRBJ1-2; no definite D call. Germline CDR1 and CDR2: LNHDA and SQIVND (reference sequence). CDR3 size: 15 residues. The V gene lost 3 bases and the J gene lost 6 bases, with 17 bases spanning the gap. The CDR3 nucleotides read TGTGCCAGTAGTATGAGACTCTTACGAACGGATGGCTACACCTTC. It is translated as CASSMRLLRTDGYTF.

The chain has TRBV5-1 and TRBJ1-2; TRBD1 matches 10 bases. This CDR3 spans 16 amino acids. Germline V gives CDR1 SGHRS, CDR2 YFSETQ. V was clipped by 0 bases and J by 4 bases; unmatched bases: 6. CDR3 DNA: TGCGCCAGCAGCTTGGAAGCGGGACAGGGGCGCTATGGCTACACCTTC. Amino acid sequence: CASSLEAGQGRYGYTF. Looking up the rest from reference TRBV5-1 and TRBJ1-2 gives the full variable domain: KAGVTQTPRYLIKTRGQQVTLSCSPISGHRSVSWYQQTPGQGLQFLFEYFSETQRNKGNFPGRFSGRQFSNSRSEMNVSTLELGDSALYLCASSLEAGQGRYGYTFGSGTRLTVV.

This sequence joins TRBV28 and TRBJ1-5; 11 bases are shared with TRBD1. V was clipped by 5 bases and J by 3 bases; unmatched bases: 6. CDR3 size: 16 residues. CDR1 is MDHEN and CDR2 is SYDVKM in the germline V gene. CDR3 coding DNA: TGTGCCAGCAGTCCTCGGGACAGGGGGATCAATCAGCCCCAGCATTTT. It specifies CASSPRDRGINQPQHF.

This chain links TRBV13 with TRBJ2-5; 7 bases align to TRBD1. Germline values: CDR1 PRHDT, CDR2 FYEKMQ (reference sequence). V shed 2 bases, J shed 4 bases, and the junction held 1 base outside the gene matches. CDR3 length equals 13 residues. CDR3 nucleotides: TGTGCCAGCAGCTTAAACAGGGGAGAGACCCAGTACTTC. Its protein product is CASSLNRGETQYF.